The TCR beta chain described here comes from a study of shared clonotypes between healthy human individuals. This clone was counted a single time. Its antigen is currently unknown. Additional DNA sequences in this sample encode the identical CDR3. CDR1 is SGHRS and CDR2 is YFSETQ in the germline V gene. Trimming at V came to 0 bases and at J to 1 base, leaving 2 bases not matched to a gene. The CDR3 consists of 16 residues. Some clones are missing from TCRdb's copy, which holds only in-frame ones; the method was immunoSEQ multiplex PCR. Here the sample spans about a million clones, 65% to 75% being singletons. General study findings and limits: The study sampled only blood, and tissue repertoires likely differ. Sequencing depth was expected to affect clonotype sharing among donors.

This clonotype originated in a man aged 18 to 35 in good health. The rearrangement joins TRBV5-1 to TRBJ2-3; 10 bases match TRBD2. The sequencing sample was made of memory CD4+ T cells sorted from blood. As to subset: CD45RA-negative fraction. The CDR3 region is CASSLDLAGGTDTQYF. CDR3 nucleotides: TGCGCCAGCAGCTTGGATCTAGCGGGAGGCACAGATACGCAGTATTTT.